Below are 30 T cell receptor beta chains sequenced from a single sample in a study of OX40 agonist ivuxolimab in advanced cancers. The protocol used for the library was the immunoSEQ multiplex PCR assay. Drawn from immuneACCESS, this table holds only the in-frame rearrangements with V and J called that TCRdb kept. Clones are partly lost; checked studies trace under half to an unresolved V gene and leave the rest unexplained. The sample table records roughly 92,000 clones; 87% of these occur just once. The ten most abundant clones make up 1.4% to 1.5% of the sample. The specimen comprised CD4+ or CD8+ T cells sorted from blood, sampled in a trial of the OX40 agonist ivuxolimab. These TCRs come from an adult with an advanced solid tumor such as melanoma, head and neck, liver or kidney cancer.

J is TRBJ2-5 and V is TRBV5-1; D call uncertain. The CDR3 consists of 15 residues. Trimming took 4 bases from V and 2 from J, leaving 15 bases between them. CDR1 SGHRS and CDR2 YFSETQ come from the germline V gene. CDR3 nucleotide sequence: TGCGCCAGCAGCATTGGGGTCACCACTCAAGAGACCCAGTACTTC. Amino acids: CASSIGVTTQETQYF.

A few counts support this clone. This chain uses TRBV30 with TRBJ1-2; no reliable D call. Deletions cut 2 bases from V and 4 bases from J, with 14 bases between. Germline CDR1 is GTSNPN and CDR2 is SVGIG (reference sequence). The length of the CDR3 is 14 residues. CDR3 nucleotide sequence: TGTGCCTGGAGTAAAGACCAGGAGGCCTATGGCTACACCTTC. Translating gives CAWSKDQEAYGYTF. Full variable domain (missing parts from reference TRBV30 and TRBJ1-2): SQTIHQWPATLVQPVGSPLSLECTVEGTSNPNLYWYRQAAGRGLQLLFYSVGIGQISSEVPQNLSASRPQDRQFILSSKKLLLSDSGFYLCAWSKDQEAYGYTFGSGTRLTVV.

This chain links TRBV21-1 with TRBJ2-7; TRBD1, the table's D call, was not compared with the DNA. TRBV21-1 is reported as a pseudogene. CDR3 size: 18 residues. The CDR3 nucleotides read TGTGCCAGCAGCATTAAGTTACAGGGAAAGGGCAGCTCCTACGAGCAGTACTTC. Translated: CASSIKLQGKGSSYEQYF.

The J gene is TRBJ1-1, the V gene TRBV5-5, with a tentative D call TRBD1 (5 bases). Germline CDR1 and CDR2: SGHKS and YYEKEE (reference sequence). CDR3 length: 17 residues. Trimming removed 2 bases from V and 0 bases from J, with 17 bases in between. CDR3 nucleotides: TGTGCCAGCAGCTTCCGGGACGGCATTACTATGAACACTGAAGCTTTCTTT. As protein: CASSFRDGITMNTEAFF.

The V gene is TRBV5-6, the J gene TRBJ2-7; D not certain. This CDR3 comprises 11 residues. Germline V gives CDR1 SGHDT, CDR2 YYEEEE. The V end was cut by 4 bases, the J end by 6 bases, with 8 bases between. CDR3 sequence reads: CASSQSSEQYF. CDR3 in DNA: TGTGCCAGCAGCCAATCGTCCGAGCAGTACTTC.

The J gene is TRBJ1-5, the V gene TRBV7-3; tentative D call: TRBD1 (5 bases). Trimming took off 0 bases at V and 3 bases at J, with 15 bases between the two ends. Germline V CDR1 and CDR2: SGHTA, FQGTGA. The CDR3 contains 17 residues. The CDR3 region has the DNA TGTGCCAGCAGCTTAACGGGGGTCCTGGGGCTCAATCAGCCCCAGCATTTT. Translation gives CASSLTGVLGLNQPQHF.

The rearrangement joins TRBV19 to TRBJ2-5, with no clear D. Germline assignment: CDR1 LNHDA and CDR2 SQIVND (reference sequence). V was trimmed by 2 bases and J by 5 bases, leaving 9 bases between them. This CDR3 spans 13 amino acids. CDR3 sequence reads: CASSIKLGETQYF. CDR3 nucleotides: TGTGCCAGTAGTATAAAACTGGGTGAGACCCAGTACTTC. Complete variable domain (other parts from reference TRBV19 and TRBJ2-5): DGGITQSPKYLFRKEGQNVTLSCEQNLNHDAMYWYRQDPGQGLRLIYYSQIVNDFQKGDIAEGYSVSREKKESFPLTVTSAQKNPTAFYLCASSIKLGETQYFGPGTRLLVL.

This sequence joins TRBV2 and TRBJ1-2; 7 bases are shared with TRBD1. This CDR3 comprises 14 residues. CDR1 is SNHLY, CDR2 FYNNEI, per germline. V was pared by 5 bases and J by 4 bases, with 7 bases of the junction left unmatched. CDR3 sequence (DNA): TGTGCCAGCAGTACAGGGGATAGCGGCTATGGCTACACCTTC. This encodes CASSTGDSGYGYTF.

On this clone: The sample has other DNA sequences that encode this CDR3 too. This rearrangement joins TRBV5-1 to TRBJ2-3; 14 positions agree with TRBD2. CDR1 and CDR2 (germline): SGHRS, YFSETQ. V shed 1 base, J shed 1 base, and the junction held 2 bases outside the gene matches. This CDR3 has 17 amino acids. The CDR3 bases are TGCGCCAGCAGCTTGCGACTAGCGGGAGGGGGCACAGATACGCAGTATTTT. It encodes CASSLRLAGGGTDTQYF.

The chain combines TRBV6-1 with TRBJ2-3, with 11 bases identical to TRBD1. This CDR3 comprises 16 residues. J lost 0 bases, V lost 5 bases, and 4 bases had no gene match. Germline-derived CDR1 and CDR2 are MNHNS and SASEGT. CDR3 bases: TGTGCCAGCAGTAAAGGACAGGGGGCTAGCACAGATACGCAGTATTTT. It specifies CASSKGQGASTDTQYF.

A single count supports this clone. Other DNA sequences within the sample encode an identical CDR3. CDR3 region: CASSLGSNYQETQYF. Written as DNA, the CDR3 is TGTGCCAGCAGCTTAGGGTCCAACTACCAAGAGACCCAGTACTTC. The chain couples TRBV7-7 to TRBJ2-5, with D uncertain. The CDR3 contains 15 residues. Trimming left V 1 base short and J 0 bases short, with 9 bases between. Germline loops: CDR1 SSHAT, CDR2 FNYEAQ (reference sequence). The full variable domain, its missing parts supplied by reference TRBV7-7 and TRBJ2-5, is GAGVSQSPRYKVTKRGQDVTLRCDPISSHATLYWYQQALGQGPEFLTYFNYEAQPDKSGLPSDRFSAERPEGSISTLTIQRTEQRDSAMYRCASSLGSNYQETQYFGPGTRLLVL.

V usage is TRBV11-2 and J usage is TRBJ2-1; 8 bases line up with TRBD1. The CDR3 sequence is 14 residues long. The junction had 4 bases not matched to a gene; V was cut back by 4 bases and J by 5 bases. Germline V CDR1 and CDR2: SGHAT, FQNNGV. The CDR3 region has the DNA TGTGCCAGCAGCTCGACAGGGGTAAACAATGAGCAGTTCTTC. Translating gives CASSSTGVNNEQFF.

The V and J genes are TRBV6-1 and TRBJ2-7, with 9 bases lining up with TRBD1. Germline V gene sequence: CDR1 MNHNS, CDR2 SASEGT. V lost 4 bases and J lost 5; bases outside the gene matches: 6. CDR3 size: 14 residues. CDR3 sequence: CASSGDRDPHEQYF. CDR3 DNA sequence: TGTGCCAGCAGTGGGGACAGGGATCCCCACGAGCAGTACTTC.

V and J are TRBV19 and TRBJ1-2, with 7 nucleotides matching TRBD1. Unmatched junction bases numbered 8, after V lost 6 bases and J lost 4 bases. The CDR3 spans 14 residues. Germline CDR1 and CDR2: LNHDA and SQIVND (reference sequence). CDR3 protein: CASSPDRVAYGYTF. For the CDR3, the DNA is TGTGCCAGTAGCCCTGACAGGGTGGCCTATGGCTACACCTTC.

The CDR3, as DNA: TGTGCTAGTGGTCCTCCCGGGAGATCGGAGACCCAGTACTTC. Translation: CASGPPGRSETQYF. This rearrangement joins TRBV12-5 to TRBJ2-5; possible D gene TRBD2, 6 bases. Germline CDR1 is LGHNT and CDR2 is FRNRAP. There are 14 residues in the CDR3. V lost 5 bases and J lost 5, with 15 bases in between.

The CDR3 DNA follows: TGTGCCAGCAGTTTTCCCACATCTCCGGGCAATCAGCCCCAGCATTTT. Translating gives CASSFPTSPGNQPQHF. The rearrangement joins TRBV28 to TRBJ1-5; no reliable D call. CDR1 is MDHEN and CDR2 is SYDVKM in the germline V gene. CDR3 length equals 16 residues. V lost 3 bases and J lost 2, with 14 bases in between.

The chain combines TRBV7-9 with TRBJ1-2; TRBD1 matches at 10 bases. CDR1 SEHNR and CDR2 FQNEAQ come from the germline V gene (reference sequence). The trim removed 5 bases at V and 4 bases at J, leaving 16 bases unmatched. The CDR3 runs 18 residues. CDR3 nucleotides: TGTGCCAGCAGCCCGTATGGGAGAGTCGGGGACAGGGGCTATGGCTACACCTTC. This gives the protein CASSPYGRVGDRGYGYTF.

The chain carries TRBV27 and TRBJ2-7; TRBD2 is a possible D gene (5 bases). This CDR3 has 15 residues. V was clipped by 4 bases and J by 6 bases, with 19 bases between them. The germline CDR1 and CDR2 sequences are MNHEY and SMNVEV (reference sequence). The CDR3 protein is CASSYQTTGIGEQYF. CDR3 sequence (DNA): TGTGCCAGCAGTTACCAGACCACGGGGATCGGCGAGCAGTACTTC.

The V gene is TRBV6-6, the J gene TRBJ2-1, with D perhaps assigned TRBD1 or TRBD2 (7 bases each). Trimming shortened V by 1 base and J by 15 bases, and 16 bases separated the two germline ends. This CDR3 spans 13 amino acids. Germline CDR1 and CDR2: MNHNY and SVGAGI (reference sequence). In DNA form, the CDR3 reads TGTGCCAGCAGTTACTTTGGGAGGGACAGCCCGTTCTTC. Protein product: CASSYFGRDSPFF.

The chain recombines TRBV4-2 with TRBJ2-5; tentatively, D is TRBD1 or TRBD2 (6 bases each). Trimming pared 3 bases from V and 5 bases from J, leaving 22 bases between. This CDR3 spans 17 amino acids. The germline V gene has CDR1 LGHNA and CDR2 YNFKEQ. The CDR3 DNA follows: TGTGCCAGCAGCCAGTGGCAGGGCGAACTAGGGGGGGAGACCCAGTACTTC. It encodes CASSQWQGELGGETQYF.

The V and J genes are TRBV6-1 and TRBJ1-1; TRBD1 matches at 7 bases. V trimming: 10 bases; J trimming: 6 bases; junction bases outside the gene matches: 11. Germline lookup yields CDR1 MNHNS and CDR2 SASEGT. The CDR3 extends over 13 amino acids. CDR3 bases: TGTGCCACCTATGAGACAGGGATGGCTGAAGCTTTCTTT. As protein: CATYETGMAEAFF.

The chain links TRBV19 to TRBJ1-2, with D maybe TRBD1 (5 bases). V was clipped by 7 bases and J by 2 bases, with 11 bases between them. The CDR3 loop spans 13 amino acids. Germline V gene data show CDR1 as LNHDA and CDR2 as SQIVND (reference sequence). The CDR3 here is CASTSPGNYGYTF. As DNA, the CDR3 is TGTGCCAGTACTTCACCAGGGAACTATGGCTACACCTTC.

The chain has TRBV18 and TRBJ1-1; 7 bases are shared with TRBD1. Germline CDR1 and CDR2: KGHSH and LQKENI. J gave up 4 bases and V 3 bases, and 5 bases lay outside the gene matches. The CDR3 contains 14 residues. CDR3 coding DNA: TGTGCCAGCTCACCGCAGGGGGGTGGCACTGAAGCTTTCTTT. This gives the protein CASSPQGGGTEAFF.

The chain links TRBV7-6 to TRBJ2-7; possibly TRBD1 or TRBD2 for D (5 bases each). V was trimmed by 5 bases and J by 6 bases, leaving 14 bases between them. Germline V lookup: CDR1 SGHVS, CDR2 FNYEAQ. The CDR3 extends over 13 amino acids. The DNA for the CDR3 is TGTGCCAGCAGCCAAGCGGCAGGGCGCGAGCAGTACTTC. Translating it yields CASSQAAGREQYF.

The V call is TRBV28, the J call TRBJ2-7; the match to TRBD1 covers 7 bases. There are 13 residues in the CDR3. V shed 11 bases, J shed 0 bases, and the junction held 7 bases outside the gene matches. Looked up from germline, CDR1 is MDHEN and CDR2 is SYDVKM. The CDR3 sequence: CAVRQGSSYEQYF. In DNA, the CDR3 is TGTGCCGTACGACAGGGTTCCTCCTACGAGCAGTACTTC.

The chain couples TRBV25-1 to TRBJ2-3, with TRBD2 identical over 7 bases. CDR1 and CDR2 (germline): MGHDK, SYGVNS. V trimming: 2 bases; J trimming: 0 bases; junction bases outside the gene matches: 11. CDR3 length: 18 amino acids. This CDR3 reads CASSELGGLAASTDTQYF. The CDR3 bases are TGTGCCAGCAGTGAACTAGGCGGGCTAGCGGCTAGCACAGATACGCAGTATTTT.

J is TRBJ1-1 and V is TRBV7-3; tentative D call: TRBD1 (5 bases). Germline V gene lookup returns CDR1 SGHTA and CDR2 FQGTGA. This CDR3 has 14 amino acids. Trimming took 5 bases from V and 5 from J, leaving 15 bases between them. CDR3 protein: CASSPGRGSTEAFF. The CDR3 bases are TGTGCCAGCAGCCCTGGGAGGGGATCAACTGAAGCTTTCTTT.

The rearrangement uses TRBV7-3 and TRBJ2-7; D remains ambiguous. The CDR3 covers 18 residues. Germline CDR1 and CDR2: SGHTA and FQGTGA. Trimming stripped 5 bases from V and 2 bases from J, with 25 bases between. The CDR3 coding sequence is TGTGCCAGCAGCCCAGGCCGCACGACCCCCGCAAACGCCTACGAGCAGTACTTC. It translates to CASSPGRTTPANAYEQYF. Variable domain in full (rest from reference TRBV7-3 and TRBJ2-7): GAGVSQTPSNKVTEKGKYVELRCDPISGHTALYWYRQSLGQGPEFLIYFQGTGAADDSGLPNDRFFAVRPEGSVSTLKIQRTERGDSAVYLCASSPGRTTPANAYEQYFGPGTRLTVT.

The chain couples TRBV23-1 to TRBJ2-1; the match to TRBD2 covers 8 bases. TRBV23-1 is treated as an ORF (open reading frame) with a function not yet certain. Germline trimming cut 1 base from V and 4 bases from J; bases unmatched to any gene: 12. The CDR3 runs 18 residues. The CDR3, as DNA: TGCGCCAGCAGTCAATTAGGGGCGGGGGGACTCCCTTACAATGAGCAGTTCTTC. This sequence encodes CASSQLGAGGLPYNEQFF.

The CDR3, as DNA: TGTGCCAGCAGTTACTACAGGGGGCACTACGAGCAGTACTTC. Translated, it gives CASSYYRGHYEQYF. This rearrangement joins TRBV6-5 to TRBJ2-7; 9 bases line up with TRBD1. The germline V gene encodes CDR1 MNHEY and CDR2 SVGAGI. The CDR3 length is 14 residues. The V segment lost 1 base and the J segment 3 bases; nucleotides outside the gene matches: 1.